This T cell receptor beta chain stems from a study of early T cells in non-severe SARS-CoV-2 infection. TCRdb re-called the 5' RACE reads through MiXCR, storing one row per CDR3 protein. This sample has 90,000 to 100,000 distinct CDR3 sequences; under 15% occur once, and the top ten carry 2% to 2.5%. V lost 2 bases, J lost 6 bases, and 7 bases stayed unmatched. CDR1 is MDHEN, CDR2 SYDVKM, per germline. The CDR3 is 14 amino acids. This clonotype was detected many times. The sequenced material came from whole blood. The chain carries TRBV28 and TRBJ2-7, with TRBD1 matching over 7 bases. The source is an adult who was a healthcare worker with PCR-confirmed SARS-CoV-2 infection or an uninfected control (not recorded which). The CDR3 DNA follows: TGTGCCAGCAGTTTACGACAGGGCCTTATCGAGCAGTACTTC. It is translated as CASSLRQGLIEQYF.